The source of this T cell receptor beta chain is a study of shared clonotypes between healthy human individuals. Sorted-subset replicate PCR reactions were performed with 200 ng DNA, corresponding to tens of thousands of T cell genomes. Profiled with immunoSEQ multiplex PCR; TCRdb holds only in-frame clones, not every one. The sample has a few million clones, 80% to 95% seen once. Sequenced sample: naive CD4+ T cells from PBMCs. Indicated subset: CD45RA+ positively selected. This clonotype was obtained from a man between 18 and 35 years old in good health. Some clones in this sample may be carry-over from other donors' samples.

The CDR3 reads CASSSISRARVAKNIQYF. CDR3 bases: TGTGCCAGCAGCTCTATCAGCCGGGCCAGAGTAGCCAAAAACATTCAGTACTTC. The chain couples TRBV7-9 to TRBJ2-4; no clear D. CDR3 length: 18 amino acids. Between the trimmed V and J ends, which lost 4 bases and 0 bases, there was a span of 19 bases. CDR1 is SEHNR and CDR2 is FQNEAQ in the germline V gene (reference sequence).